Each of the 4 T cell receptor beta chains below was sequenced from the same sample in a study of CD8 T cells in ankylosing spondylitis. Notes on the study in general: Seemingly characteristic of ankylosing spondylitis blood was a TCR beta motif consisting of several highly homologous variants.

Via MiXCR, TCRdb re-called the 5' RACE reads, giving one row per CDR3 protein. The sample has about 700,000 distinct CDR3 sequences; 15% to 20% are singletons. These receptors lack a known antigen. The specimen was blood, either unsorted or a sorted T cell fraction (not recorded which). The receptor source for this set is a male donor with ankylosing spondylitis.

This chain connects TRBV5-1 to TRBJ2-5; D may be TRBD1 or TRBD2 (7 bases each). Germline V gene sequence: CDR1 SGHRS, CDR2 YFSETQ. Trimming left V 4 bases short and J 2 bases short, with 18 bases between. The CDR3 runs to 16 residues. This CDR3 is CASSPTSAGQQETQYF. The CDR3 DNA reads as TGCGCCAGCAGCCCGACGTCAGCGGGACAGCAAGAGACCCAGTACTTC.

This clonotype was seen a few times. The chain joins TRBV9 to TRBJ1-2; 10 nucleotides line up with TRBD1. This CDR3 has 15 residues. V was pared by 0 bases and J by 5 bases, with 4 bases of the junction left unmatched. The germline V gene has CDR1 SGDLS and CDR2 YYNGEE. CDR3 nucleotides: TGTGCCAGCAGCGTAGGGGACAGGGGAATTTATGGCTACACCTTC. Protein: CASSVGDRGIYGYTF.

J is TRBJ2-1 and V is TRBV5-1; 10 bases line up with TRBD2. This CDR3 is built from 15 residues. After removal of 4 bases from V and 3 bases from J, the junction contained 4 bases not matched to a gene. Germline-derived CDR1 and CDR2 are SGHRS and YFSETQ. The CDR3 nucleotides are TGCGCCAGCAGCACCGGGACTAGCGACTACAATGAGCAGTTCTTC. It codes for CASSTGTSDYNEQFF.

The rearrangement uses TRBV5-1 and TRBJ1-4; 7 nucleotides agree with TRBD1. The CDR3 runs 13 residues. Per germline, CDR1 SGHRS and CDR2 YFSETQ. Trimming cost V 10 bases and J 6 bases; bases outside gene matches: 9. The CDR3 nucleotides read TGCGCCGGCATCCAGGGGGTTGATGAAAAACTGTTTTTT. Residues: CAGIQGVDEKLFF.